Listed below are T cell receptor beta chains from one sample, sequenced in a study of early T cells in non-severe SARS-CoV-2 infection. TCRdb re-analysed the 5' RACE reads in MiXCR, keeping a single row per CDR3 protein. The sample has roughly 40,000 distinct CDR3 sequences, less than 6.5% seen once. The sequenced sample was whole blood, obtained at baseline. Receptors were obtained from an adult who was a healthcare worker with PCR-confirmed SARS-CoV-2 infection or an uninfected control (not recorded which). Both conserved end residues are part of each CDR3. Fields, in order: V gene, J gene, D gene, clone size, CDR3 DNA, CDR3 protein. A D gene is named only where the DNA matches it firmly. Not all rows give a size; the values are once, few, many and, for expanded clones, a class.

>TRBV28|TRBJ2-2|NA|many
TGTGCCAGCAGTTTATCCGGTATATCCGGGGAGCTGTTTTTT
CASSLSGISGELFF
>TRBV10-3|TRBJ1-6|NA|many
TGTGCCATCAGCCCCAGTGGTAATTCACCCCTCCACTTT
CAISPSGNSPLHF
>TRBV6-1|TRBJ1-6|NA|NA
TGTGCCAGCAGCCCGGGACCGGATAATTCACCCCTCCACTTT
CASSPGPDNSPLHF
>TRBV14|TRBJ1-5|NA|few
TGTGCCAGCAGCCAAGATCGCCAGCCCCAGCATTTT
CASSQDRQPQHF
>TRBV19|TRBJ2-2|NA|NA
TGTGCCAGGCCGGGACATATCACCGGGGAGCTGTTTTTT
CARPGHITGELFF
>TRBV10-3|TRBJ1-2|TRBD1|many
TGTGCCATCAGTCCGGGACAGGGGACTTATGGCTACACCTTC
CAISPGQGTYGYTF
>TRBV27|TRBJ2-7|TRBD2|NA
TGTGCCAGCAGTTTATCGATGAGTTTTAGCGGGGCCCAGCCCTACGAGCAGTACTTC
CASSLSMSFSGAQPYEQYF
>TRBV24-1|TRBJ2-5|TRBD1|many
TGTGCCACCAGTGATCTATACAGGGGCGAACAAGAGACCCAGTACTTC
CATSDLYRGEQETQYF
>TRBV28|TRBJ2-3|TRBD1|NA
TGTGCCAGCAGTTTGGACAGGGGAGCAGATACGCAGTATTTT
CASSLDRGADTQYF
>TRBV4-3|TRBJ2-7|NA|few
TGCGCCAGCAGCCAAGACCTCAGACAGGCTACCTACGAGCAGTACTTC
CASSQDLRQATYEQYF
>TRBV7-2|TRBJ1-4|NA|few
TGTGCCAGCAGCCCAAGGACGGCAACTAATGAAAAACTGTTTTTT
CASSPRTATNEKLFF
>TRBV16|TRBJ1-5|NA|NA
TGTGCCAGCAGCCAAACCCTTAATCAGCCCCAGCATTTT
CASSQTLNQPQHF
>TRBV5-4|TRBJ2-1|NA|NA
TGTGCCAGCAGTTCACTGGAGAATGAGCAGTTCTTC
CASSSLENEQFF
>TRBV7-8|TRBJ2-7|NA|many
TGTGCCAGCAGCTTGTCCAGGGACACCTACGAGCAGTACTTC
CASSLSRDTYEQYF
>TRBV6-6|TRBJ2-1|TRBD2|many
TGTGCCAGCAGCTCACCGGATCGGGGGGGCCAAGATAATGAGCAGTTCTTC
CASSSPDRGGQDNEQFF
>TRBV20-1|TRBJ1-2|NA|NA
TGCAGTGCTAGAGATGGGGTGAAAGGCTACACCTTC
CSARDGVKGYTF
>TRBV7-2|TRBJ2-6|NA|many
TGTGCCAGCAGCTTAGTAGAGGCAGGACTCTCTGGGGCCAACGTCCTGACTTTC
CASSLVEAGLSGANVLTF
>TRBV20-1|TRBJ1-1|NA|many
TGCAGTGCTAGGATTCCGGGCCTCACCTTTAACACTGAAGCTTTCTTT
CSARIPGLTFNTEAFF
>TRBV4-1|TRBJ2-7|TRBD1|NA
TGCGCCAGCAGCCCAAAACAGGGGAGCGAGCAGTACTTC
CASSPKQGSEQYF
>TRBV19|TRBJ1-5|NA|many
TGTGCCAGTAGCCCCCTTAACGGGGGGCTTGCACAGCCCCAGCATTTT
CASSPLNGGLAQPQHF
>TRBV5-6|TRBJ2-7|TRBD1|few
TGTGCCAGCAGCTTGACTCAATTTGGGACAGGGGGCTTCGAGCAGTACTTC
CASSLTQFGTGGFEQYF
>TRBV28|TRBJ1-4|NA|NA
TGTGCCAGCCTGGGCACTAATGAAAAACTGTTTTTT
CASLGTNEKLFF
>TRBV5-4|TRBJ1-2|TRBD1|few
TGTGCCTTCTGGACAGGGGACTATTATGGCTACACCTTC
CAFWTGDYYGYTF
>TRBV7-3|TRBJ2-1|NA|NA
TGTGCCAGCAGCTTAGGGGGCCGTTCGGGTGAGCAGTTCTTC
CASSLGGRSGEQFF
>TRBV18|TRBJ1-2|NA|NA
TGTGCCAGCTCAACAGGCAACAAAGTCTATGGCTACACCTTC
CASSTGNKVYGYTF
>TRBV12-3/TRBV12-4|TRBJ2-3|NA|many
TGTGCCAGCAGTTTCGGAACGGGGGGCTCGAATACGCAGTATTTT
CASSFGTGGSNTQYF
>TRBV20-1|TRBJ2-7|NA|NA
TGCAGTGCTAGTCGAAACGAGCAGTACTTC
CSASRNEQYF
>TRBV6-2/TRBV6-3|TRBJ2-7|NA|few
TGTGCCAGCACCTTACTTCAGGGGACATACGAGCAGTACTTC
CASTLLQGTYEQYF
>TRBV5-5|TRBJ2-2|TRBD2|few
TGTGCCAGCAGCTTGTTGCCTAGCGGGGGCCCGAACACCGGGGAGCTGTTTTTT
CASSLLPSGGPNTGELFF
>TRBV7-2|TRBJ2-2|NA|many
TGTGCCAGCAGCTTAGCGGGGAACACCGGGGAGCTGTTTTTT
CASSLAGNTGELFF
>TRBV20-1|TRBJ1-2|TRBD1|many
TGCAGTGCTAGAGCCCGGACAGGCGGGGTAGCTAACTATGGCTACACCTTC
CSARARTGGVANYGYTF
>TRBV9|TRBJ2-7|TRBD2|NA
TGTGCCAGCAGCGTATCTAGCGGGGCTACCTACGAGCAGTACTTC
CASSVSSGATYEQYF
>TRBV4-1|TRBJ1-1|NA|many
TGCGCCAGCAGCCAAGGGGGGCAGGGACCTTTCTTT
CASSQGGQGPFF
>TRBV20-1|TRBJ1-2|TRBD1|many
TGCAGTGCTAGAGAGTCAGGGGGTTATGGCTACACCTTC
CSARESGGYGYTF
>TRBV27|TRBJ1-3|TRBD1|few
TGTGCCAGCAGGAGACAGGGTACTGGAAACACCATATATTTT
CASRRQGTGNTIYF
>TRBV12-3/TRBV12-4|TRBJ2-5|NA|many
TGTGCCAGCAGCTGGGAGGACCAGACCCAGTACTTC
CASSWEDQTQYF
>TRBV7-2|TRBJ2-3|NA|many
TGTGCCAGCAGCTTCGGCCTTACAGATACGCAGTATTTT
CASSFGLTDTQYF
>TRBV24-1|TRBJ2-5|NA|many
TGTGCCACCAGTGATCCGGCTCGGGAGACCCAGTACTTC
CATSDPARETQYF
>TRBV29-1|TRBJ2-1|NA|many
TGCAGCGTACAGCACAATGAGCAGTTCTTC
CSVQHNEQFF
>TRBV30|TRBJ1-1|NA|many
TGTGCCTGGAGTGATCAGGGAAGCACTGAAGCTTTCTTT
CAWSDQGSTEAFF
>TRBV7-8|TRBJ1-1|NA|many
TGTGCCAGCAGCTTAAAGAACACTGAAGCTTTCTTT
CASSLKNTEAFF
>TRBV18|TRBJ2-3|NA|many
TGTGCCAGCTCACCACCGGGTGGGGTTTTGACAGATACGCAGTATTTT
CASSPPGGVLTDTQYF
>TRBV4-1|TRBJ2-3|NA|many
TGCGCCAGCAGCCAGCTCACAGATACGCAGTATTTT
CASSQLTDTQYF
>TRBV9|TRBJ2-3|NA|many
TGTGCCAGCAGCGTAGTGGGGGCCACAGATACGCAGTATTTT
CASSVVGATDTQYF
>TRBV5-5|TRBJ1-5|NA|many
TGTGCCAGCAGCTTGCTGCGGGTAGTACAGGGAGGCAATCAGCCCCAGCATTTT
CASSLLRVVQGGNQPQHF
>TRBV7-3|TRBJ1-1|NA|few
TGTGCCAGCAGCTTAGGGCAGTTGAACACTGAAGCTTTCTTT
CASSLGQLNTEAFF
>TRBV7-8|TRBJ2-7|NA|NA
TGTGCCAGCAGCTTAGAGGCAGGGCAAACCTACGAGCAGTACTTC
CASSLEAGQTYEQYF
>TRBV5-1|TRBJ1-1|NA|NA
TGCGCCAGCAGCTTTCAAGGGGATGACACTGAAGCTTTCTTT
CASSFQGDDTEAFF
>TRBV11-2|TRBJ1-3|NA|many
TGTGCCAGCAGCTTCGTTTCCGCCTCTGGAAACACCATATATTTT
CASSFVSASGNTIYF
>TRBV7-9|TRBJ2-5|TRBD2|few
TGTGCCAGCAGCTATAGCGGGGGGGCTGAGACCCAGTACTTC
CASSYSGGAETQYF
>TRBV3-1|TRBJ2-3|NA|few
TGTGCCAGCAGCCAAGCCCCAGATACGCAGTATTTT
CASSQAPDTQYF
>TRBV19|TRBJ1-2|TRBD1|few
TGTGCCAGCTCGACAGGGTCTAACTATGGCTACACCTTC
CASSTGSNYGYTF
>TRBV7-2|TRBJ1-6|NA|NA
TGTGCCAGCACCACGGACATTTATTCACCCCTCCACTTT
CASTTDIYSPLHF
>TRBV12-5|TRBJ2-3|NA|few
TGTGCTAGTGGTAGATTCGACGGCACAGATACGCAGTATTTT
CASGRFDGTDTQYF